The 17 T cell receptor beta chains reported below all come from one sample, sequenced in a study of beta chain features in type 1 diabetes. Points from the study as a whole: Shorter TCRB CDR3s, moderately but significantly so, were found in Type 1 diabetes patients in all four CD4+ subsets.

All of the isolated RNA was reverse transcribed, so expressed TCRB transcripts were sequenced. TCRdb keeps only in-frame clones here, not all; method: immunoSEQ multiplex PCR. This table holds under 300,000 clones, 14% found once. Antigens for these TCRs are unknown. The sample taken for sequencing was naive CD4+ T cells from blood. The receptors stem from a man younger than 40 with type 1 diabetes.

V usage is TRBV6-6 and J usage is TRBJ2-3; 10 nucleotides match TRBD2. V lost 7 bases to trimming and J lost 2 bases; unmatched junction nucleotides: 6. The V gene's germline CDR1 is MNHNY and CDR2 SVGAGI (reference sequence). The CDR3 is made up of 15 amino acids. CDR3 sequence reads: CASTTSGAFTDTQYF. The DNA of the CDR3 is TGTGCCAGCACAACTAGCGGGGCCTTCACAGATACGCAGTATTTT.

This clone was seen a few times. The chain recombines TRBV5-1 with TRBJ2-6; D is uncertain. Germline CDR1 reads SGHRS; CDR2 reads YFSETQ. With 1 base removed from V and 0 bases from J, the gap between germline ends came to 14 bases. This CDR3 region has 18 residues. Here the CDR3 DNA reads TGCGCCAGCAGCTTGTTTCACAGCTTCACCTCTGGGGCCAACGTCCTGACTTTC. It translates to CASSLFHSFTSGANVLTF.

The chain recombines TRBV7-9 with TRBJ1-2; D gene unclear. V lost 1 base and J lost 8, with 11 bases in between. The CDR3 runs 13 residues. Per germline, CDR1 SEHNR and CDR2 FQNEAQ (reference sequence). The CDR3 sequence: CASSLVGGQGYTF. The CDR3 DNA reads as TGTGCCAGCAGCTTAGTCGGAGGGCAGGGCTACACCTTC.

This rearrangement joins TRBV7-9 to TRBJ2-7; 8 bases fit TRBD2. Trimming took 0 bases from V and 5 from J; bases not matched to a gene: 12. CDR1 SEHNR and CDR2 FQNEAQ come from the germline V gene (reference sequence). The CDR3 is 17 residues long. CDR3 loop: CASSLAPTSDRFHEQYF. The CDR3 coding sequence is TGTGCCAGCAGCTTAGCCCCGACTAGCGATAGGTTCCACGAGCAGTACTTC.

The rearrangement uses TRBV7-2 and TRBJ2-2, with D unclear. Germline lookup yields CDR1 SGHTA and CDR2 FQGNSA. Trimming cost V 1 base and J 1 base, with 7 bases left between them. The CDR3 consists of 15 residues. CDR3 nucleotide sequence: TGTGCCAGCAGCTTAGTTATCGGGAACACCGGGGAGCTGTTTTTT. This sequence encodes CASSLVIGNTGELFF. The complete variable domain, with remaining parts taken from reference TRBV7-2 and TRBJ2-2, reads GAGVSQSPSNKVTEKGKDVELRCDPISGHTALYWYRQSLGQGLEFLIYFQGNSAPDKSGLPSDRFSAERTGGSVSTLTIQRTQQEDSAVYLCASSLVIGNTGELFFGEGSRLTVL.

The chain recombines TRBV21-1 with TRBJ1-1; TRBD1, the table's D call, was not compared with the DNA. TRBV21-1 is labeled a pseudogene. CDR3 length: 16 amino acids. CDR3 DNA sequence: TGTGCCAGCAGCAAAGGAGGCGACAGGGCGGTCACTGAAGCTTTCTTT. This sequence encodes CASSKGGDRAVTEAFF.

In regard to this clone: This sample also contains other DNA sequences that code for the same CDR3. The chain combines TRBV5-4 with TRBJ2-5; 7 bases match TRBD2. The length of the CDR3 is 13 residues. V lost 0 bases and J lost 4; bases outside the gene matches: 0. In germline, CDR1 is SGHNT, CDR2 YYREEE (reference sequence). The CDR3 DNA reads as TGTGCCAGCAGCTTGGGCGGGGGAGAGACCCAGTACTTC. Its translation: CASSLGGGETQYF.

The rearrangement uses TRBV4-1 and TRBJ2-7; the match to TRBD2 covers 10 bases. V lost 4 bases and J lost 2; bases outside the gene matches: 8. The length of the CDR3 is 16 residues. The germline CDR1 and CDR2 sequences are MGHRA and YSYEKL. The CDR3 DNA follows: TGCGCCAGCAGCCCGCGGACTAGCGGATCTACCTACGAGCAGTACTTC. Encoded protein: CASSPRTSGSTYEQYF.

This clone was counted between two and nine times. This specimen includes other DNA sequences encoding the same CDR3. The CDR3 DNA sequence: TGTGCCAGCAGCTTGGGCGGGGGCTCCTACAATGAGCAGTTCTTC. Protein: CASSLGGGSYNEQFF. This chain connects TRBV7-9 to TRBJ2-1; 7 bases agree with TRBD2. Trimming at V came to 3 bases and at J to 0 bases, leaving 2 bases not matched to a gene. Germline-derived CDR1 and CDR2 are SEHNR and FQNEAQ (reference sequence). The CDR3 consists of 15 residues.

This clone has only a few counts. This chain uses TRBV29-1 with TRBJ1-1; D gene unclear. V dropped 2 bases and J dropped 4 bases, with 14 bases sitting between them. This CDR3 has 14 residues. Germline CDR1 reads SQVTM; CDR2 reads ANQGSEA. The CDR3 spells CSVEMDGLGTEAFF. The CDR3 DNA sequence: TGCAGCGTTGAAATGGATGGGCTTGGCACTGAAGCTTTCTTT.

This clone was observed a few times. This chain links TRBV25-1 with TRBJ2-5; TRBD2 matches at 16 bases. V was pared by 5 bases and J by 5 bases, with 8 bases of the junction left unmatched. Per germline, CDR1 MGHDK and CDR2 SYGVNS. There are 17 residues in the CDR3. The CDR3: CASSRGTSGGARETQYF. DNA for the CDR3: TGTGCCAGCAGTAGAGGGACTAGCGGGGGGGCTCGGGAGACCCAGTACTTC. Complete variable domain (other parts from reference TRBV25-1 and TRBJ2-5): EADIYQTPRYLVIGTGKKITLECSQTMGHDKMYWYQQDPGMELHLIHYSYGVNSTEKGDLSSESTVSRIRTEHFPLTLESARPSHTSQYLCASSRGTSGGARETQYFGPGTRLLVL.

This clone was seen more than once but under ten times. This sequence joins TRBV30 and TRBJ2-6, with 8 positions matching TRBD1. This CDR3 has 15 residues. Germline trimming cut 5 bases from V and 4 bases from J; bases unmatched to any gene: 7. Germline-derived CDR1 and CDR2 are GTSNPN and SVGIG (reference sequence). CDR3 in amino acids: CAWGTGGPGANVLTF. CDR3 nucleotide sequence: TGTGCCTGGGGAACAGGGGGGCCAGGGGCCAACGTCCTGACTTTC.

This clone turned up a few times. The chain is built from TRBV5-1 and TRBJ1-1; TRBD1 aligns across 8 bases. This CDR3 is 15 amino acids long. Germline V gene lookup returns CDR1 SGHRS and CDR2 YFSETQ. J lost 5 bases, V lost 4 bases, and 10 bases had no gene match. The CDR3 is CASSLRQGQGTEAFF. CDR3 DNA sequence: TGCGCCAGCAGCCTTCGACAGGGGCAGGGAACTGAAGCTTTCTTT.

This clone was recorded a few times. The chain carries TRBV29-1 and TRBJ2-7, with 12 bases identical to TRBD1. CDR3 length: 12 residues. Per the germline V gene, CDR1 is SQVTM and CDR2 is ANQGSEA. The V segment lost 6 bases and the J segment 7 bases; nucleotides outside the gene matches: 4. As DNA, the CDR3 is TGCAGCGTGGGACAGGGGGCGCGGGAGCAGTACTTC. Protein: CSVGQGAREQYF.

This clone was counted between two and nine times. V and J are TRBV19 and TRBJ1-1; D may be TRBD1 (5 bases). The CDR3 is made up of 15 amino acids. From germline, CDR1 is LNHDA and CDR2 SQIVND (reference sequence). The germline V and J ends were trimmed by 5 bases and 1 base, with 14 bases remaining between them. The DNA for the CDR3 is TGTGCCAGTAGTCGGGAGGGACGACCGAACACTGAAGCTTTCTTT. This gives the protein CASSREGRPNTEAFF.

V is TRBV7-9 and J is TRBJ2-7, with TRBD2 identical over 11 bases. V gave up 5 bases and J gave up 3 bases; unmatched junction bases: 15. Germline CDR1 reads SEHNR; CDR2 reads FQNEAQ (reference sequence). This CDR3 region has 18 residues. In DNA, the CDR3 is TGTGCCAGCAGCCTACGACTAGCGGGACCCCTGAGGGGCTACGAGCAGTACTTC. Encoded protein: CASSLRLAGPLRGYEQYF.

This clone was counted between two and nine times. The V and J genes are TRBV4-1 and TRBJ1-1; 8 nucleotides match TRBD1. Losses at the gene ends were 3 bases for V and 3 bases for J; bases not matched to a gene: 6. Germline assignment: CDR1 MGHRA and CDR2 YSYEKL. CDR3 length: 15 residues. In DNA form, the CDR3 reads TGCGCCAGCAGCCAGGAGGACAGGGCGTACACTGAAGCTTTCTTT. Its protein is CASSQEDRAYTEAFF.